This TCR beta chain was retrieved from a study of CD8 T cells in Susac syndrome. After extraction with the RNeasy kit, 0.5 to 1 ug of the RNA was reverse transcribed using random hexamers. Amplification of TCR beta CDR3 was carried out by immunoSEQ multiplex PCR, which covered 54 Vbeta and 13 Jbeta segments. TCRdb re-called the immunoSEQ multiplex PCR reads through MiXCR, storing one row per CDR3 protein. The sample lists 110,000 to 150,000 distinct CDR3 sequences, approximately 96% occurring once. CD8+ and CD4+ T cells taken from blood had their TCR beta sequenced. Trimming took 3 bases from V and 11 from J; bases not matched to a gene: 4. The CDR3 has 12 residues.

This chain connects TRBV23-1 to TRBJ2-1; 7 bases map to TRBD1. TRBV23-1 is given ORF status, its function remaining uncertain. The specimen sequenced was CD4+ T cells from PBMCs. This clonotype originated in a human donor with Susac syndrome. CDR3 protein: CASSHRDSQQFF. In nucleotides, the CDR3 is TGCGCCAGCAGTCATCGGGACAGTCAGCAGTTCTTC.